These 16 T cell receptor beta chains came from one sample sequenced in a study of blood T cell repertoires in COVID-19. TCRdb's copy holds only in-frame clones and misses some; the assay was immunoSEQ multiplex PCR. The table lists 180,000 or so clones, roughly 81% of them singletons, with 12% in the top ten. Sequenced input: peripheral blood. Receptors were obtained from an elderly woman with COVID-19, enrolled during active disease.

The gene calls are TRBV27 and TRBJ2-7; D is uncertain. Deletions cut 4 bases from V and 2 bases from J, with 9 bases between. Germline CDR1 and CDR2: MNHEY and SMNVEV (reference sequence). This CDR3 region has 13 residues. CDR3 DNA sequence: TGTGCCAGCAGTTATTCGGTCGCCTACGAGCAGTACTTC. Its protein is CASSYSVAYEQYF.

The chain combines TRBV9 with TRBJ1-1; tentative D call: TRBD1 (5 bases). Trimming removed 3 bases at V and 11 bases at J, with 32 bases between. The CDR3 is made up of 18 amino acids. Germline V lookup: CDR1 SGDLS, CDR2 YYNGEE. The CDR3 protein is CASSEVPGGTYLPIEAFF. The CDR3 bases are TGTGCCAGCAGCGAAGTACCTGGGGGGACTTACCTTCCAATCGAGGCTTTCTTT.

The chain's CDR3 is CASSLVRINEKLFF. The CDR3, as DNA: TGTGCCAGCAGCTTAGTGAGGATTAATGAAAAACTGTTTTTT. The chain carries TRBV11-2 and TRBJ1-4; D not certain. Germline-derived CDR1 and CDR2 are SGHAT and FQNNGV. The CDR3 extends over 14 amino acids. The V and J ends lost 1 base and 4 bases respectively, with 7 bases between them.

This clone was detected a few times. V gene TRBV6-1 combines with J gene TRBJ2-6; 9 bases agree with TRBD1. V shed 4 bases and J 0 bases; nucleotides not matched to a gene: 4. The CDR3 runs to 17 residues. CDR1 is MNHNS and CDR2 is SASEGT in the germline V gene. The CDR3: CASSVDRGTSGANVLTF. CDR3 bases: TGTGCCAGCAGTGTCGACAGGGGGACCTCTGGGGCCAACGTCCTGACTTTC.

V gene TRBV3-1 (or the pseudogene TRBV3-2) combines with J gene TRBJ2-3; 8 bases align to TRBD2. V was pared by 2 bases and J by 1 base, with 11 bases of the junction left unmatched. The CDR3 has 18 amino acids. The germline gives CDR1 LGHDT, CDR2 YNNKEL (reference sequence). DNA for the CDR3: TGTGCCAGCAGCCAAAATAGGCGGCGGGGGGCGCGCACAGATACGCAGTATTTT. Its protein is CASSQNRRRGARTDTQYF.

The chain couples TRBV5-1 to TRBJ2-5; 7 nucleotides match TRBD1. The CDR3 totals 14 residues. V gave up 4 bases and J gave up 0 bases; unmatched junction bases: 3. Germline values: CDR1 SGHRS, CDR2 YFSETQ. The CDR3 DNA follows: TGCGCCAGCAGCCCGACAGGGTACCAAGAGACCCAGTACTTC. Encoded protein: CASSPTGYQETQYF.

The J gene is TRBJ1-1, the V gene TRBV19; possible D gene TRBD1, 6 bases. Trimming pared 5 bases from V and 2 bases from J, leaving 12 bases between. Per germline, CDR1 LNHDA and CDR2 SQIVND (reference sequence). The CDR3 is made up of 14 amino acids. The CDR3 region is CASSVTGSNTEAFF. The CDR3 coding sequence is TGTGCCAGTAGTGTAACAGGGAGCAACACTGAAGCTTTCTTT.

This clone was seen repeatedly, ten times or more. The V call is TRBV23-1, the J call TRBJ2-7; 10 bases match TRBD1. TRBV23-1 is given ORF status, its function remaining uncertain. The CDR3 extends over 15 amino acids. Trimming cost V 3 bases and J 2 bases; bases outside gene matches: 4. CDR3 sequence reads: CASSHYGQGAYEQYF. The CDR3 region has the DNA TGCGCCAGCAGTCATTACGGACAGGGGGCCTACGAGCAGTACTTC.

The gene calls are TRBV9 and TRBJ2-5; 7 bases are shared with TRBD2. The V and J ends lost 0 bases and 2 bases, in that order; junction bases with no gene match: 10. This CDR3 has 17 residues. The germline V gene has CDR1 SGDLS and CDR2 YYNGEE. CDR3 in amino acids: CASSVGSSGVLQETQYF. CDR3 nucleotide sequence: TGTGCCAGCAGCGTAGGCTCTAGCGGAGTTCTTCAAGAGACCCAGTACTTC. Complete variable domain (other parts from reference TRBV9 and TRBJ2-5): DSGVTQTPKHLITATGQRVTLRCSPRSGDLSVYWYQQSLDQGLQFLIQYYNGEERAKGNILERFSAQQFPDLHSELNLSSLELGDSALYFCASSVGSSGVLQETQYFGPGTRLLVL.

This clone was seen a single time. V is TRBV7-9 and J is TRBJ2-7, with TRBD1 matching over 9 bases. The CDR3 consists of 14 residues. Germline-derived CDR1 and CDR2 are SEHNR and FQNEAQ (reference sequence). Trimming took 3 bases from V and 4 from J; bases not matched to a gene: 4. The CDR3 here is CASSFGTGLYEQYF. The DNA for the CDR3 is TGTGCCAGCAGCTTCGGGACAGGGCTTTACGAGCAGTACTTC. Drawing the rest from reference TRBV7-9 and TRBJ2-7, the complete variable domain is DTGVSQNPRHKITKRGQNVTFRCDPISEHNRLYWYRQTLGQGPEFLTYFQNEAQLEKSRLLSDRFSAERPKGSFSTLEIQRTEQGDSAMYLCASSFGTGLYEQYFGPGTRLTVT.

This clone was detected once. The J gene is TRBJ2-7, the V gene TRBV9, with 9 bases aligning to TRBD2. CDR1 is SGDLS and CDR2 is YYNGEE in the germline V gene. The CDR3 totals 15 residues. Trimming removed 4 bases from V and 0 bases from J; junction bases left unmatched: 5. The chain's CDR3 is CASSPLAGRSYEQYF. The CDR3 DNA reads TGTGCCAGCAGCCCCCTAGCGGGGCGCTCCTACGAGCAGTACTTC.

The gene calls are TRBV7-8 and TRBJ1-6; a possible D gene is TRBD1 (6 bases). Germline lookup yields CDR1 SGHVS and CDR2 FQNEAQ. The CDR3 extends over 16 amino acids. V was trimmed by 1 base and J by 7 bases, leaving 14 bases between them. CDR3 bases: TGTGCCAGCAGCTTAGAAGGGCAGGGGTGGAATTCACCCCTCCACTTT. Translation: CASSLEGQGWNSPLHF.

CDR3 DNA sequence: TGCAGCGTTATACTAGCGGCCGGGGAGCTGTTTTTT. Translated: CSVILAAGELFF. The chain uses TRBV29-1 and TRBJ2-2; TRBD2 matches 8 bases. Trimming removed 5 bases from V and 6 bases from J; junction bases left unmatched: 2. The CDR3 consists of 12 residues. Germline CDR1 reads SQVTM; CDR2 reads ANQGSEA.

The rearrangement links TRBV10-1 to TRBJ2-7; TRBD2 agrees at 7 bases. V dropped 6 bases and J dropped 0; count of bases not matched to a gene: 8. CDR3 length equals 15 residues. The germline V gene has CDR1 WNHNN and CDR2 SYGVQD (reference sequence). The CDR3 loop is CASRPGERDSYEQYF. DNA for the CDR3: TGCGCCAGCAGGCCCGGGGAGCGGGACTCCTACGAGCAGTACTTC.

The chain uses TRBV10-3 and TRBJ1-1; TRBD1 aligns across 7 bases. The CDR3 is 13 residues long. After removal of 9 bases from V and 2 bases from J, the junction contained 6 bases not matched to a gene. Germline CDR1 and CDR2: ENHRY and SYGVKD. The CDR3 DNA sequence: TGTGCCATGCGCCGACAGGGAAACACTGAAGCTTTCTTT. It translates to CAMRRQGNTEAFF.

The rearrangement joins TRBV13 to TRBJ2-3; perhaps TRBD2 as D (5 bases). V lost 4 bases, J lost 2 bases, and 10 bases lay in between. This CDR3 is 14 amino acids long. Germline V gene sequence: CDR1 PRHDT, CDR2 FYEKMQ (reference sequence). Here the CDR3 DNA reads TGTGCCAGCAGCTATCGGACTTTCACAGATACGCAGTATTTT. This encodes CASSYRTFTDTQYF.